This TCR beta chain was documented in a study of human T cells and chemical hapten exposure. Study information: Patches with 0.01% DPC went on the upper back, and the tests were read at 6 days.

This clonotype was counted a few times. Each CDR3 protein is one row after TCRdb ran MiXCR on the RACE reads. The data show some 200,000 distinct CDR3 sequences, roughly 30% seen once. The time point denotes: pre-sensitization, week 0. Treatment given: therapeutic diphenylcyclopropenone sensitization with weekly scalp DPC. CDR1 is SGHNT and CDR2 is YYREEE in the germline V gene (reference sequence). V dropped 4 bases and J dropped 5; count of bases not matched to a gene: 10. The CDR3 consists of 15 residues. Sequenced material: whole blood, taken in connection with sensitization to the hapten diphenylcyclopropenone (DPC). This clonotype originated in a woman under 40 with alopecia areata. Some clones in this sample may be carry-over from other donors' samples. The gene calls are TRBV5-4 and TRBJ2-5, with TRBD1 matching over 8 bases. CDR3 in DNA: TGTGCCAGCAGCCGCCCGGGACAGGAGGGGGAGACCCAGTACTTC. Residues: CASSRPGQEGETQYF.